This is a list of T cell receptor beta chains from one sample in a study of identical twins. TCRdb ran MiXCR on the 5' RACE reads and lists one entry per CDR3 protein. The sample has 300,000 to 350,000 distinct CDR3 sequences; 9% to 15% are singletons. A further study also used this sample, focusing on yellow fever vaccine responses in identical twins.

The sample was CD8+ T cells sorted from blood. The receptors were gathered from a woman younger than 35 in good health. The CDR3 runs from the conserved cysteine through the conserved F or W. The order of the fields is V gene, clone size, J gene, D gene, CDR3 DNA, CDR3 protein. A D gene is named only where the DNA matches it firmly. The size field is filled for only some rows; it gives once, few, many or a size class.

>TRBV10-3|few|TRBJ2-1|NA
TGTGCCATCAGTGAAGGGACGTCGAATGAGCAGTTCTTC
CAISEGTSNEQFF
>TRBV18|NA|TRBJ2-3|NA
TGTGCCAGCTCACCCCCTAGACAGGACCTGCTCGACTCCGGGGCAGATACGCAGTATTTT
CASSPPRQDLLDSGADTQYF
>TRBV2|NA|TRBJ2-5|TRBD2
TGTGCCAGCAGTACCGAACCAGTGGGGGGGAACCAAGAGACCCGGTACTTC
CASSTEPVGGNQETRYF
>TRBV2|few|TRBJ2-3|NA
TGTGCCAGCGGACGACGGGGTGGTGATACGCAGTATTTT
CASGRRGGDTQYF
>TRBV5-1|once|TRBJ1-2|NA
TGCGCCAGCAGCTTGCTCACTCAGGGAGTAGATAACTATGGCTACACCTTC
CASSLLTQGVDNYGYTF
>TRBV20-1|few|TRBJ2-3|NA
TGCAGTGCTAGATTCGCTTTTGGTACGCAGTATTTT
CSARFAFGTQYF
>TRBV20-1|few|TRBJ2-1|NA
TGCAGTGCGTCGGGACTTTCCAGCTCCTACAATGAGCAGTTCTTC
CSASGLSSSYNEQFF
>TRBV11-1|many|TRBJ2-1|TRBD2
TGTGCCAGCAGTTCAACGGGACTAGCGGGGAGAAGCTCCTACAATGAGCAGTTCTTC
CASSSTGLAGRSSYNEQFF
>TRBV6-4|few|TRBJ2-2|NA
TGTGCCAGCAGGGAGAGGGTGGAGTCCGGGGAGCTGTTTTTT
CASRERVESGELFF
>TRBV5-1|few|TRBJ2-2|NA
TGCGCCAGCAGCCCCCATTCCACTAGCCCCACTTACAACACCGGGGAGCTGTTTTTT
CASSPHSTSPTYNTGELFF
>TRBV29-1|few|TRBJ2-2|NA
TGCAGCGGTTATGGGGGGGGCCGGACCGGGGAGCTGTTTTTT
CSGYGGGRTGELFF
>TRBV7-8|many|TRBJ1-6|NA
TGTGCCAGCAGCTTAGCGCGGATTTCCTATAATTCACCCCTCCACTTT
CASSLARISYNSPLHF
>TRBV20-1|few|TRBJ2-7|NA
TGCAGTGCTAGCGGCGCGAGCTCCTACGAGCAGTACTTC
CSASGASSYEQYF
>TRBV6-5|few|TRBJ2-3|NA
TGTGCCAGCAGTTACTCGATCGTGCCAGCCCCAGATACGCAGTATTTT
CASSYSIVPAPDTQYF
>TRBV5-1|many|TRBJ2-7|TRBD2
TGTGCCAGCAGCTTTACTAGCGGGAGCTACGAGCAGTACTTC
CASSFTSGSYEQYF
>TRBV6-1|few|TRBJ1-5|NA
TGTGCCAGCAGTGAAATGAAGCAGGTTCACAATCAGCCCCAGCATTTT
CASSEMKQVHNQPQHF
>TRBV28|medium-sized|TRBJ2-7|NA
TGTGCCAGCAGTTTGCCAAGACTAGTCCTCCCCTACGAGCAGTACTTC
CASSLPRLVLPYEQYF
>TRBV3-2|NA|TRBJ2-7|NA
TGTGCCACCAGCTCACAAAATTTCCCCGGGACAAGAAAGTACGAGCAGTACTTC
CATSSQNFPGTRKYEQYF
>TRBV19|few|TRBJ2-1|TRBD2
TGTGCCAGTAGTATAGATAGGCTGACTAGCGGGGACAACAATGAGCAGTTCTTC
CASSIDRLTSGDNNEQFF
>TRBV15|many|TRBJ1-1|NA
TGTGCCACCAGCAGAGATCCGATGAACACTGAAGCTTTCTTT
CATSRDPMNTEAFF
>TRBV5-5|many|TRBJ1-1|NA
TGTGCCAGCAGCTTGGGGGAGGGCACTGAAGCTTTCTTT
CASSLGEGTEAFF
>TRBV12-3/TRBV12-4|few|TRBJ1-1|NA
TGTGCCAGCAGTTTACCATCAGGGGAGGAAGCTTTCTTT
CASSLPSGEEAFF
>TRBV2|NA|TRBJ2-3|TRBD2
TGTGCCAGCAGTGACGGGGGGGCAGATACGCAGTATTTT
CASSDGGADTQYF
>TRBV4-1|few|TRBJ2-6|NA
TGCGCCAGCACCTTCTCGGGTTCTGGGGCCAACGTCCTGACTTTC
CASTFSGSGANVLTF
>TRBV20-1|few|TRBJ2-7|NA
TGCAGTGCCGGGGGACGGGAGTCCTACGAGCAGTACTTC
CSAGGRESYEQYF
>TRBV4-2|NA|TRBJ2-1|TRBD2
TGTGCCAGCAGCCCCAGACTAGCGGATGAGCAGTTCTTC
CASSPRLADEQFF
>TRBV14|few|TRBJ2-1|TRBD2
TGTGCCAGCAGCCATACTGGCGGGAGCGCCTACAATGAGCAGTTCTTC
CASSHTGGSAYNEQFF
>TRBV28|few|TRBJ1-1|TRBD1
TGTGCCAGTCAGACAGGGGCCACTGAAGCTTTCTTT
CASQTGATEAFF
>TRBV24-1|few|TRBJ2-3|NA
TGTGCCACCAGTCGAAGCCTCACAGATACGCAGTATTTT
CATSRSLTDTQYF
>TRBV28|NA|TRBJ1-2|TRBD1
TGTGCCAGCAGTTTATATGACAGGGAAAACTATGGCTACACCTTC
CASSLYDRENYGYTF
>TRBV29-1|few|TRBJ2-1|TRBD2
TGCAGCGTTGTAGTTGCTAGCGGGAGGGCCTTGGGCTACAATGAGCAGTTCTTC
CSVVVASGRALGYNEQFF
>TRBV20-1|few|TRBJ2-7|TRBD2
TGCAGTGCTAGAGATGGGAGGGGTTTCGAGCAGTACTTC
CSARDGRGFEQYF
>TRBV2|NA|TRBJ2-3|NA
TGTGCCAGCAGTGACTTTGCGGGGCGCACAGATACGCAGTATTTT
CASSDFAGRTDTQYF
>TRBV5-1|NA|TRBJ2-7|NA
TGCGCCAGCAAGAACTCCTACGAGCAGTACTTC
CASKNSYEQYF
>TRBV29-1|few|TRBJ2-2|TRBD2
TGCAGCGTAGACGGGGGGGCAACCGGGGAGCTGTTTTTT
CSVDGGATGELFF
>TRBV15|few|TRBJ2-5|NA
TGTGCCACCAGCAGGAGGAGACAGGTTCAGGTGGAGACCCAGTACTTC
CATSRRRQVQVETQYF
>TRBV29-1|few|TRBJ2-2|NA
TGCAGCGTTGTGGGTTCTTTCACCGGGGAGCTGTTTTTT
CSVVGSFTGELFF